This T cell receptor (beta chain) comes out of a study of blood T cell repertoires in COVID-19. Study background: The samples span acute and convalescent COVID-19 from the United States, Italy and Spain. T cells, B-cell-depleted T cells, or PBMCs supplied cDNA or gDNA.

While infection was still active, Seattle patients were enrolled and then followed longitudinally. The CDR3 is 15 residues long. V lost 8 bases to trimming and J lost 1 base, with 17 bases between them. Per the germline V gene, CDR1 is MNHEY and CDR2 is SMNVEV (reference sequence). Original analysis: The authors estimated nucleated cell counts from reference gene primer amplification. Measured with immunoSEQ multiplex PCR; TCRdb has only the in-frame clones, and not every one. The D gene and trimming were derived from the DNA, and the V and J assignments and clone size from that table. This table holds under 400,000 clones, under 90% found once.

This TCR came from a woman in her 30s with COVID-19, enrolled during active disease. The gene calls are TRBV27 and TRBJ1-1; tentatively, D is TRBD1 (5 bases). The source material was peripheral blood. This CDR3 reads CASYTVGAGNTEAFF. DNA of the CDR3: TGTGCCAGCTATACCGTAGGGGCAGGGAACACTGAAGCTTTCTTT.